The present entry profiles one T cell receptor beta chain with its context. The target antigen is unknown. The data stem from a study of T-cell reconstitution after alpha-beta-depleted transplantation in children. Notes on the study in general: Recipient T cells and thymic progenitors that survived gave rise to the high TCRbeta diversity observed at day 60 in some patients. After transplant, at about two months, alpha-beta T cells were reportedly derived from several hundred expanded graft clones. T-cell counts and diversity were attributed mostly to newly produced T cells one year after transplant.

CDR3 length: 12 residues. Looked up from germline, CDR1 is SGHTA and CDR2 is FQGNSA. V lost 5 bases to trimming and J lost 11 bases, with 15 bases between them. The library targeted TCRbeta and was prepared with unique molecular identifiers. TCRdb independently ran MiXCR on the PCR reads; one entry per CDR3 protein. This sample carries 700,000 to 850,000 distinct CDR3 sequences, approximately 15% of them seen once, and the ten largest clones take approximately 5%. The chain has TRBV7-2 and TRBJ1-1; D gene ambiguous. The clonotype was recovered from a male patient younger than 18 who had a stem cell transplant for acute lymphoblastic leukemia, so the T cells may come from the graft donor. The specimen comprised PBMCs, mostly from graft donor cells, sampled 360 days after TCRalphabeta/CD19-depleted stem cell transplant. CDR3 DNA sequence: TGTGCCAGCAGCCGGCAGAAGGTAGTGGCTTTCTTT. This encodes CASSRQKVVAFF. The whole variable domain, filled in from reference TRBV7-2 and TRBJ1-1, reads GAGVSQSPSNKVTEKGKDVELRCDPISGHTALYWYRQSLGQGLEFLIYFQGNSAPDKSGLPSDRFSAERTGGSVSTLTIQRTQQEDSAVYLCASSRQKVVAFFGQGTRLTVV.